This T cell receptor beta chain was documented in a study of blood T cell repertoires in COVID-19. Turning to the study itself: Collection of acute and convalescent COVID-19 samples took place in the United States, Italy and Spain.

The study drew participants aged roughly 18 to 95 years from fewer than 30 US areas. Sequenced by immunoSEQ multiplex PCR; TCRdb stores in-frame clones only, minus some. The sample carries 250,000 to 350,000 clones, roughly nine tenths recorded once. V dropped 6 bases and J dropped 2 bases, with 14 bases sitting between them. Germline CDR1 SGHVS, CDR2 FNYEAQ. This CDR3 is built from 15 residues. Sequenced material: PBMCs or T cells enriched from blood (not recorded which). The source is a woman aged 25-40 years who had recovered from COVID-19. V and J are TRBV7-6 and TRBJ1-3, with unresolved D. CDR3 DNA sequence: TGTGCCAGCAGAAAGGAGGGAGGGCCTGGAAACACCATATATTTT. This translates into CASRKEGGPGNTIYF.